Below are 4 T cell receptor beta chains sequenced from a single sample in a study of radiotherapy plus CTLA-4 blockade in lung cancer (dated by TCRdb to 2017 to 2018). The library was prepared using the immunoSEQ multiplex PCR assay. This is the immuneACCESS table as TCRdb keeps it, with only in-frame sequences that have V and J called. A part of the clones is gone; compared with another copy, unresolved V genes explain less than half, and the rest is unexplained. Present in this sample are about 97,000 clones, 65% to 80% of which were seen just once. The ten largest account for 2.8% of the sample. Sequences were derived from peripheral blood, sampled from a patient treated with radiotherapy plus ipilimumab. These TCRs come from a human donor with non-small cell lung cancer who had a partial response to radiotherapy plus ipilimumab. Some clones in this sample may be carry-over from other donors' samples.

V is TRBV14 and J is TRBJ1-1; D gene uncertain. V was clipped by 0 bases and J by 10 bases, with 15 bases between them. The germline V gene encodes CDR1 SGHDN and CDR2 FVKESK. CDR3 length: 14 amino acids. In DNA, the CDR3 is TGTGCCAGCAGCCAAGAGTGGTCGTCGGAGTTAGCTTTCTTT. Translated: CASSQEWSSELAFF. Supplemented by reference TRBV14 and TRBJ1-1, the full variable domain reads EAGVTQFPSHSVIEKGQTVTLRCDPISGHDNLYWYRRVMGKEIKFLLHFVKESKQDESGMPNNRFLAERTGGTYSTLKVQPAELEDSGVYFCASSQEWSSELAFFGQGTRLTVV.

CDR3 sequence (DNA): TGTGCCAGCAGAAGGCTAGCGAACACCGGGGAGCTGTTTTTT. This codes for CASRRLANTGELFF. This chain uses TRBV28 with TRBJ2-2; D not resolved. The CDR3 covers 14 residues. The V gene lost 6 bases and the J gene lost 0 bases, with 8 bases spanning the gap. Germline V gene lookup returns CDR1 MDHEN and CDR2 SYDVKM.

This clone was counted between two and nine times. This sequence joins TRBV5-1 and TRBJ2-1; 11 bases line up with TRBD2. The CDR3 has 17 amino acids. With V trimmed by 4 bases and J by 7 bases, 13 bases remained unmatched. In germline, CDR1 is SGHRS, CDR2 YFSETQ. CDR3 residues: CASSRGVSGGVGNEQFF. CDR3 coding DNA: TGCGCCAGCAGCCGCGGCGTTAGCGGGGGGGTAGGGAATGAGCAGTTCTTC. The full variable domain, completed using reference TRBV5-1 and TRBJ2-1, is KAGVTQTPRYLIKTRGQQVTLSCSPISGHRSVSWYQQTPGQGLQFLFEYFSETQRNKGNFPGRFSGRQFSNSRSEMNVSTLELGDSALYLCASSRGVSGGVGNEQFFGPGTRLTVL.

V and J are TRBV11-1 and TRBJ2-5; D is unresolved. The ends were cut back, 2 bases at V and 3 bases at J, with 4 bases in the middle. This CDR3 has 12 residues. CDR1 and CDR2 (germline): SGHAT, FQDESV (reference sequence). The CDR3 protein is CASSLLEETQYF. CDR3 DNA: TGTGCCAGCAGCTTACTCGAAGAGACCCAGTACTTC.